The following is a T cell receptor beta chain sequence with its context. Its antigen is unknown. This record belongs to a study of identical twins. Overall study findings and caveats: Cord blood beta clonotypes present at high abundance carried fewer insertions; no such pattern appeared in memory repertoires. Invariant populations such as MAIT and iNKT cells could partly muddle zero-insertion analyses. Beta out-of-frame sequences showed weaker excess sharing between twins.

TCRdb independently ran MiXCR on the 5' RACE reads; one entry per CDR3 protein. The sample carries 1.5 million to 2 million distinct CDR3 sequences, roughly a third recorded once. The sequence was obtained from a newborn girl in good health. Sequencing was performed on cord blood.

For the CDR3, the DNA is TGTGCCAGCAGCCCATTGACAGGGTTATATGGCTACACCTTC. This gives the protein CASSPLTGLYGYTF. The genes are TRBV12-3 or TRBV12-4 and TRBJ1-2; 7 nucleotides match TRBD1. V lost 6 bases to trimming and J lost 5 bases; unmatched junction nucleotides: 9. This CDR3 has 14 amino acids.